These 30 T cell receptor beta chains share one sample of origin, sequenced in a study of blood T cell repertoires in COVID-19. Profiling relied on immunoSEQ multiplex PCR, and the TCRdb table lists in-frame clones only, not all of them. The repertoire holds over 130,000 clones, with more than 75% as singletons. Sample: peripheral blood. These TCRs come from a human donor in a cohort sampled during active COVID-19.

The chain links TRBV5-1 to TRBJ2-5, with 10 bases identical to TRBD2. The ends lost 2 bases at V and 2 bases at J; junction bases unmatched: 9. Germline V CDR1 and CDR2: SGHRS, YFSETQ. This CDR3 has 17 amino acids. The CDR3 loop is CASSFGASGGAQETQYF. In DNA form, the CDR3 reads TGCGCCAGCAGCTTTGGAGCTAGCGGGGGCGCACAAGAGACCCAGTACTTC.

The chain is built from TRBV10-2 and TRBJ1-1; 9 nucleotides match TRBD1. CDR1 and CDR2 (germline): WSHSY, SAAADI. The CDR3 covers 15 residues. The V gene end was trimmed by 7 bases and the J gene end by 4 bases; junction bases not matched to a gene: 10. Here the CDR3 reads CASNRDRVFGTEAFF. CDR3 DNA sequence: TGCGCCAGCAACCGGGACAGGGTTTTTGGCACTGAAGCTTTCTTT.

The chain carries TRBV15 and TRBJ2-1, with D possibly TRBD2 on 5 matching bases. The V gene's germline CDR1 is LNHNV and CDR2 YYDKDF (reference sequence). The V end lost 0 bases, the J end lost 10 bases, and 13 bases lay between the germline ends. This CDR3 has 14 amino acids. CDR3 nucleotide sequence: TGTGCCACCAGCAGAGATCGGCTAGCTGGGGAGCAGTTCTTC. Residues: CATSRDRLAGEQFF.

A single count supports this clone. This chain uses TRBV12-3 or TRBV12-4 with TRBJ1-1, with 8 bases matching TRBD1. The CDR3 spans 13 residues. V gave up 6 bases and J gave up 4 bases; unmatched junction bases: 4. The CDR3 reads CASRGQEGTEAFF. As DNA, the CDR3 is TGTGCCAGCAGGGGACAGGAGGGCACTGAAGCTTTCTTT.

This chain joins TRBV11-3 and TRBJ2-2; TRBD2 aligns across 12 bases. CDR1 is SGHNT and CDR2 is YENEEA in the germline V gene. The trim removed 3 bases at V and 5 bases at J, leaving 1 base unmatched. This CDR3 comprises 15 residues. CDR3 coding DNA: TGTGCCAGCAGCTTGACTAGCGGGGGAACCGGGGAGCTGTTTTTT. Residues: CASSLTSGGTGELFF.

The V call is TRBV19, the J call TRBJ1-5; D uncertain. CDR3 size: 16 residues. The germline gives CDR1 LNHDA, CDR2 SQIVND (reference sequence). The V and J ends lost 7 bases and 1 base respectively, with 17 bases between them. The DNA of the CDR3 is TGTGCCAGTATCCCATCCGATGGCCCGAGCAATCAGCCCCAGCATTTT. It is translated as CASIPSDGPSNQPQHF.

The chain recombines TRBV5-4 with TRBJ2-2, with D possibly TRBD2 on 6 matching bases. V was clipped by 5 bases and J by 5 bases, with 13 bases between them. This CDR3 has 14 amino acids. CDR1 is SGHNT, CDR2 YYREEE, per germline (reference sequence). The CDR3 sequence is CASSKRVGTGELFF. CDR3 in DNA: TGTGCCAGCAGTAAGCGGGTGGGGACCGGGGAGCTGTTTTTT.

This chain connects TRBV5-1 to TRBJ2-7; a possible D gene is TRBD1 (6 bases). This CDR3 spans 14 amino acids. Between the trimmed V and J ends, which lost 0 bases and 2 bases, there was a span of 9 bases. Germline-derived CDR1 and CDR2 are SGHRS and YFSETQ. The CDR3 is CASSLAQGPYEQYF. As DNA, the CDR3 is TGCGCCAGCAGCTTGGCCCAGGGGCCCTACGAGCAGTACTTC.

The V and J genes are TRBV5-4 and TRBJ2-1; TRBD1 agrees at 12 bases. This CDR3 has 16 residues. The germline CDR1 and CDR2 sequences are SGHNT and YYREEE (reference sequence). The J segment lost 8 bases and the V segment lost 4 bases, leaving 10 bases of the junction unmatched. Here the CDR3 DNA reads TGTGCCAGCAGCACCCCGGGACAGGGGGCGGGCGATGAGCAGTTCTTC. Translated: CASSTPGQGAGDEQFF.

J is TRBJ2-3 and V is TRBV19, with 9 bases aligning to TRBD1. J was trimmed by 5 bases and V by 2 bases; bases with no gene match: 5. The CDR3 spans 15 residues. Germline assignment: CDR1 LNHDA and CDR2 SQIVND (reference sequence). Written as DNA, the CDR3 is TGTGCCAGTAGTATATTCCCGGGACAGGGAGATACGCAGTATTTT. This gives the protein CASSIFPGQGDTQYF. Complete variable domain (other parts from reference TRBV19 and TRBJ2-3): DGGITQSPKYLFRKEGQNVTLSCEQNLNHDAMYWYRQDPGQGLRLIYYSQIVNDFQKGDIAEGYSVSREKKESFPLTVTSAQKNPTAFYLCASSIFPGQGDTQYFGPGTRLTVL.

The J gene is TRBJ2-1, the V gene TRBV29-1; 9 bases align to TRBD1. Germline assignment: CDR1 SQVTM and CDR2 ANQGSEA. The V gene end was trimmed by 6 bases and the J gene end by 7 bases; junction bases not matched to a gene: 1. CDR3 length: 11 residues. The CDR3 region has the DNA TGCAGCGTCGGACAGGGGAATGAGCAGTTCTTC. It encodes CSVGQGNEQFF.

The genes are TRBV2 and TRBJ1-4, with D perhaps matching TRBD1 (5 bases). V was clipped by 3 bases and J by 7 bases, with 12 bases between them. The CDR3 has 14 residues. From germline, CDR1 is SNHLY and CDR2 FYNNEI. CDR3 loop: CASSEWGGSEKLFF. The CDR3 DNA reads as TGTGCCAGCAGTGAGTGGGGGGGAAGTGAAAAACTGTTTTTT.

V gene TRBV25-1 combines with J gene TRBJ2-2; TRBD1 agrees at 7 bases. V dropped 4 bases and J dropped 4; count of bases not matched to a gene: 6. CDR3 length: 15 amino acids. CDR1 and CDR2 from the germline V gene are MGHDK and SYGVNS. The CDR3 region has the DNA TGTGCCAGCAGTGCCCTCGGGACAGTCACCGGGGAGCTGTTTTTT. Its protein is CASSALGTVTGELFF.

The chain carries TRBV6-6 and TRBJ1-5; D is undetermined. Germline values: CDR1 MNHNY, CDR2 SVGAGI (reference sequence). CDR3 length: 13 residues. Trimming removed 2 bases at V and 4 bases at J, with 6 bases between. The DNA for the CDR3 is TGTGCCAGCAGTTACGGGAGTAATCAGCCCCAGCATTTT. This codes for CASSYGSNQPQHF.

The chain has TRBV19 and TRBJ2-1, with D maybe TRBD1 (5 bases). From germline, CDR1 is LNHDA and CDR2 SQIVND (reference sequence). Trimming left V 3 bases short and J 7 bases short, with 13 bases between. This CDR3 has 14 residues. The CDR3 reads CASSMPGRGNEQFF. CDR3 coding DNA: TGTGCCAGTAGTATGCCAGGGCGCGGTAATGAGCAGTTCTTC. Full variable domain (missing parts from reference TRBV19 and TRBJ2-1): DGGITQSPKYLFRKEGQNVTLSCEQNLNHDAMYWYRQDPGQGLRLIYYSQIVNDFQKGDIAEGYSVSREKKESFPLTVTSAQKNPTAFYLCASSMPGRGNEQFFGPGTRLTVL.

CDR3 region: CASSLVGSPSTDTQYF. The CDR3 DNA reads as TGCGCCAGCAGCTTGGTGGGCAGTCCCAGCACAGATACGCAGTATTTT. This chain uses TRBV5-1 with TRBJ2-3, with D unclear. The CDR3 sequence is 16 residues long. Germline V gene lookup returns CDR1 SGHRS and CDR2 YFSETQ. V was clipped by 0 bases and J by 0 bases, with 11 bases between them. The variable domain in full, completed from reference TRBV5-1 and TRBJ2-3, reads KAGVTQTPRYLIKTRGQQVTLSCSPISGHRSVSWYQQTPGQGLQFLFEYFSETQRNKGNFPGRFSGRQFSNSRSEMNVSTLELGDSALYLCASSLVGSPSTDTQYFGPGTRLTVL.

The V and J genes are TRBV27 and TRBJ1-5, with a tentative D call TRBD1 (6 bases). This CDR3 contains 15 residues. In germline, CDR1 is MNHEY, CDR2 SMNVEV (reference sequence). V dropped 7 bases and J dropped 0 bases, with 13 bases sitting between them. CDR3 protein: CASTSTGSSNQPQHF. CDR3 coding DNA: TGTGCCAGCACCTCCACAGGGAGTAGCAATCAGCCCCAGCATTTT.

The count of this clone is one. Germline and junction disagree at one end, which may indicate a read error. The chain is built from TRBV11-2 and TRBJ2-7; the match to TRBD1 covers 9 bases. CDR3 length: 14 amino acids. Germline lookup yields CDR1 SGHAT and CDR2 FQNNGV. The CDR3 sequence is CASSIDRGVHEQYF. CDR3 DNA: TGTGCCAGCAGCATAGACAGGGGGGTCCACGAGCAGTACTTC. The full variable domain, its missing parts supplied by reference TRBV11-2 and TRBJ2-7, is EAGVAQSPRYKIIEKRQSVAFWCNPISGHATLYWYQQILGQGPKLLIQFQNNGVVDDSQLPKDRFSAERLKGVDSTLKIQPAKLEDSAVYLCASSIDRGVHEQYFGPGTRLTVT.

This rearrangement joins TRBV7-2 to TRBJ2-7; TRBD2 matches at 7 bases. CDR3 length: 15 amino acids. The trim removed 5 bases at V and 3 bases at J, leaving 10 bases unmatched. Germline assignment: CDR1 SGHTA and CDR2 FQGNSA. DNA of the CDR3: TGTGCCAGCAGCGAAATGGGCGGGAGTAACTACGAGCAGTACTTC. Protein sequence: CASSEMGGSNYEQYF.

The rearrangement uses TRBV15 and TRBJ2-7, with TRBD1 as a possible D gene (6 bases). The CDR3 runs 15 residues. Trimming shortened V by 0 bases and J by 1 base, and 10 bases separated the two germline ends. CDR1 LNHNV and CDR2 YYDKDF come from the germline V gene (reference sequence). The CDR3 DNA reads as TGTGCCACCAGCAGAGATGGGCAGGGGTCCTACGAGCAGTACTTC. As protein: CATSRDGQGSYEQYF.

This chain connects TRBV9 to TRBJ2-7; TRBD2 agrees at 9 bases. J gave up 1 base and V 3 bases, and 2 bases lay outside the gene matches. Germline-derived CDR1 and CDR2 are SGDLS and YYNGEE. CDR3 length: 14 residues. The CDR3 is CASSAGLASYEQYF. CDR3 nucleotides: TGTGCCAGCAGCGCGGGACTAGCATCCTACGAGCAGTACTTC.

The chain uses TRBV2 and TRBJ2-7; a possible D gene is TRBD1 (7 bases). The CDR3 runs to 11 residues. Looked up from germline, CDR1 is SNHLY and CDR2 is FYNNEI. Trimming took 7 bases from V and 9 from J, leaving 13 bases between them. This CDR3 is CASTEGARQYF. The CDR3, as DNA: TGTGCCAGCACGGAGGGGGCTAGGCAGTACTTC.

The V call is TRBV10-2, the J call TRBJ2-2; D is possibly TRBD2 (5 bases). The V end was cut by 4 bases, the J end by 4 bases, with 7 bases between. CDR3 length: 13 residues. The V gene's germline CDR1 is WSHSY and CDR2 SAAADI. CDR3 sequence: CASSGGLTGELFF. The CDR3 DNA reads as TGCGCCAGCAGTGGTGGACTCACCGGGGAGCTGTTTTTT.

The CDR3, as DNA: TGTGCCAGTAGTCCTTTTCGGACAGGGGGGGGCTACAATGAGCAGTTCTTC. Its protein product is CASSPFRTGGGYNEQFF. The chain links TRBV19 to TRBJ2-1; 10 bases are shared with TRBD1. The junction had 10 bases not matched to a gene; V was cut back by 5 bases and J by 3 bases. The germline gives CDR1 LNHDA, CDR2 SQIVND (reference sequence). This CDR3 spans 17 amino acids. Full variable domain (remainder filled in from reference TRBV19 and TRBJ2-1): DGGITQSPKYLFRKEGQNVTLSCEQNLNHDAMYWYRQDPGQGLRLIYYSQIVNDFQKGDIAEGYSVSREKKESFPLTVTSAQKNPTAFYLCASSPFRTGGGYNEQFFGPGTRLTVL.

J is TRBJ2-7 and V is TRBV4-1, with TRBD2 identical over 11 bases. V trimming: 6 bases; J trimming: 0 bases; junction bases outside the gene matches: 4. The germline V gene has CDR1 MGHRA and CDR2 YSYEKL. The CDR3 spans 15 residues. For the CDR3, the DNA is TGCGCCAGCAGTCCGGGACTAGCGGCCTCCTACGAGCAGTACTTC. It yields the protein CASSPGLAASYEQYF.

V and J are TRBV6-6 and TRBJ1-1; D is undetermined. The CDR3 runs to 12 residues. V was cut by 5 bases and J by 1 base, with 5 bases left in between. Germline V gene lookup returns CDR1 MNHNY and CDR2 SVGAGI (reference sequence). CDR3 amino acids: CASSNTNTEAFF. Here the CDR3 DNA reads TGTGCCAGCAGTAACACGAACACTGAAGCTTTCTTT.

This sequence joins TRBV3-1 (or the pseudogene TRBV3-2) and TRBJ2-1; D not resolved. CDR3 size: 14 residues. CDR1 and CDR2 (germline): LGHDT, YNNKEL (reference sequence). The V gene lost 1 base and the J gene lost 6 bases, with 10 bases spanning the gap. DNA for the CDR3: TGTGCCAGCAGCCAAGCAGTGGGCTCCAATGAGCAGTTCTTC. The encoded protein is CASSQAVGSNEQFF.

This chain links TRBV28 with TRBJ1-2; D gene unclear. The CDR3 has 13 amino acids. V lost 6 bases to trimming and J lost 0 bases, with 8 bases between them. In germline, CDR1 is MDHEN, CDR2 SYDVKM. CDR3 amino acids: CASRPTANYGYTF. The CDR3 coding sequence is TGTGCCAGCAGGCCAACAGCTAACTATGGCTACACCTTC.

The rearrangement joins TRBV9 to TRBJ1-1, with no clear D. V lost 4 bases and J lost 5, with 12 bases in between. The CDR3 has 13 amino acids. The V gene's germline CDR1 is SGDLS and CDR2 YYNGEE. The DNA for the CDR3 is TGTGCCAGCAGCCCCACGGAAGCGACTGAAGCTTTCTTT. Translation: CASSPTEATEAFF.

The V call is TRBV19, the J call TRBJ2-7, with TRBD1 matching over 8 bases. The CDR3 is 14 amino acids. Unmatched junction bases numbered 5, after V lost 7 bases and J lost 0 bases. Germline-derived CDR1 and CDR2 are LNHDA and SQIVND (reference sequence). CDR3: CASTGGGFSYEQYF. CDR3 nucleotides: TGTGCCAGTACAGGGGGCGGCTTCTCCTACGAGCAGTACTTC.